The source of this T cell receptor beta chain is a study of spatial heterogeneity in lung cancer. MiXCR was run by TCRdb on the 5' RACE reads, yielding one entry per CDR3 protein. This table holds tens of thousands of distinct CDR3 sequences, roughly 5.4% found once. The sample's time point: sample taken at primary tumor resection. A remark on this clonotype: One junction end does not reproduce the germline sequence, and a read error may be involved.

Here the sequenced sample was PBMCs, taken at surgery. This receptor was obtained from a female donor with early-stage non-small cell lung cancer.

CDR3 sequence: CASREGQGRGAFF. The DNA for the CDR3 is TGTGCCAGCAGGGAAGGACAGGGGAGGGGAGCTTTCTTT. This rearrangement joins TRBV2 to TRBJ1-1, with TRBD1 matching 9 bases. The CDR3 contains 13 residues. Germline loops: CDR1 SNHLY, CDR2 FYNNEI. Drawing the rest from reference TRBV2 and TRBJ1-1, the complete variable domain is EPEVTQTPSHQVTQMGQEVILRCVPISNHLYFYWYRQILGQKVEFLVSFYNNEISEKSEIFDDQFSVERPDGSNFTLKIRSTKLEDSAMYFCASREGQGRGAFFGQGTRLTVV.